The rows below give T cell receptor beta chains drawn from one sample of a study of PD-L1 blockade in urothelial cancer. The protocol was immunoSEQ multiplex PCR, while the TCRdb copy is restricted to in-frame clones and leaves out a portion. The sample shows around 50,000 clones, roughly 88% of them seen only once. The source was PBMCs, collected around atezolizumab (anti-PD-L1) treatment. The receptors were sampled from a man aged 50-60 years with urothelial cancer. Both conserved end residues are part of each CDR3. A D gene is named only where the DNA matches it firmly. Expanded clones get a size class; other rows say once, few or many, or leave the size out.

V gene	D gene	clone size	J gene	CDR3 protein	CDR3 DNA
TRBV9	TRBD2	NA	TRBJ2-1	CASSVGLGLGNEQFF	TGTGCCAGCAGCGTCGGACTAGGCCTCGGCAATGAGCAGTTCTTC
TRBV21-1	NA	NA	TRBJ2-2	CASGRGQANTGELFF	TGTGCCAGCGGCCGGGGACAGGCGAACACCGGGGAGCTGTTTTTT
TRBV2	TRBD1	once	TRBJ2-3	CASSDGQGNTDTQYF	TGTGCCAGCAGCGACGGACAGGGGAACACAGATACGCAGTATTTT
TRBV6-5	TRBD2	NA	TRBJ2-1	CASSKTSGRYNEQFF	TGTGCCAGCAGTAAGACTAGCGGGAGGTACAATGAGCAGTTCTTC
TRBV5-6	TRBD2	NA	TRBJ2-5	CASRLAGGRETQYF	TGTGCCAGCAGACTAGCGGGAGGTAGAGAGACCCAGTACTTC
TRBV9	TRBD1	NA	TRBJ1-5	CASSAGTVNQPQHF	TGTGCCAGCAGCGCCGGGACAGTCAATCAGCCCCAGCATTTT
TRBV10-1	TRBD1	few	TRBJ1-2	CASSSGTGTYTF	TGCGCCAGCAGTTCCGGGACAGGGACCTACACCTTC
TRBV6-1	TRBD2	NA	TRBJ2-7	CASSGPSGSTYEQYF	TGTGCCAGCAGTGGACCTAGCGGGAGTACCTACGAGCAGTACTTC
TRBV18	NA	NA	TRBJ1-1	CASSPGRGGSTEAFF	TGTGCCAGCTCACCAGGGAGGGGAGGAAGCACTGAAGCTTTCTTT
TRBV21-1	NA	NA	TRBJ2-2	CASSKARGQDTGELFF	TGTGCCAGCAGCAAAGCCAGGGGGCAGGACACCGGGGAGCTGTTTTTT
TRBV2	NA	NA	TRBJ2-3	CASSPGQTSTDTQYF	TGTGCCAGCAGTCCCGGACAGACTAGCACAGATACGCAGTATTTT
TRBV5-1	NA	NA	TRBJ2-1	CASSLGGNEQFF	TGCGCCAGCAGCTTGGGAGGCAATGAGCAGTTCTTC
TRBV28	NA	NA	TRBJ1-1	CASRIRQEAFF	TGTGCCAGCAGGATCCGACAGGAAGCTTTCTTT
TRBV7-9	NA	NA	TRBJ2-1	CASSGTLDRLGEQFF	TGTGCCAGCAGCGGGACTTTAGATCGTCTTGGTGAGCAGTTCTTC
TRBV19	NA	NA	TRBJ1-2	CASSETWGGNGYTF	TGTGCCAGTAGCGAGACATGGGGGGGTAATGGCTACACCTTC
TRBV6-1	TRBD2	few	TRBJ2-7	CASSDGGGYEQYF	TGTGCCAGCAGTGACGGGGGGGGCTACGAGCAGTACTTC
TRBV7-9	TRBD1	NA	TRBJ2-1	CASSLAGQGAYNEQFF	TGTGCCAGCAGCTTAGCGGGGCAGGGGGCTTACAATGAGCAGTTCTTC
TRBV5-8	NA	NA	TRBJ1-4	CASSLGQGQNEKLFF	TGTGCCAGCAGCTTGGGGCAGGGGCAAAATGAAAAACTGTTTTTT
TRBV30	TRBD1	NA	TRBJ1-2	CAWSRTGLNYGYTF	TGTGCCTGGAGCCGGACAGGCCTTAACTATGGCTACACCTTC
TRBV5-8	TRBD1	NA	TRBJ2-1	CASSGAGTDNEQFF	TGTGCCAGCAGCGGTGCCGGGACAGACAATGAGCAGTTCTTC
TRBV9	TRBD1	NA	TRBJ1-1	CASRSGTGVTFF	TGTGCCAGCAGATCCGGGACAGGGGTTACTTTCTTT
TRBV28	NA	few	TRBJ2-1	CASSSGQGRYNEQFF	TGTGCCAGCAGTTCCGGGCAGGGGAGATACAATGAGCAGTTCTTC
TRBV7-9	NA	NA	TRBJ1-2	CASSPGGNGYTF	TGTGCCAGCAGTCCGGGGGGCAATGGCTACACCTTC
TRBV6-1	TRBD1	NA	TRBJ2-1	CASSYGQGGDEQFF	TGTGCCAGCAGTTATGGACAGGGGGGGGATGAGCAGTTCTTC
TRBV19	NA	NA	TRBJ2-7	CASSIEVWEVHEQYF	TGTGCCAGTAGTATAGAAGTCTGGGAGGTCCACGAGCAGTACTTC
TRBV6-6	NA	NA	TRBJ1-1	CASSHHPGSKGTEAFF	TGTGCCAGCAGCCATCACCCAGGGTCTAAGGGAACTGAAGCTTTCTTT
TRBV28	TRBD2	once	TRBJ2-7	CASTGGNLYEQYF	TGTGCCAGCACGGGGGGGAACCTCTACGAGCAGTACTTC
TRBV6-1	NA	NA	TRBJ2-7	CASSHTGYEQYF	TGTGCCAGCAGCCACACGGGTTACGAGCAGTACTTC